This entry lists 4 T cell receptor beta chains sequenced from one sample in a study of regulatory T cells in long-lasting Graves disease. Described time point: newly diagnosed GD, antithyroid drugs for less than 3 months. Isolated PBMC RNA provided the starting material for the TCR library. Arm-PCR with iRepertoire HTBI primers amplified the CDR3 regions for these TCR beta libraries. TCRdb reprocessed the multiplex PCR reads via MiXCR and lists one record per CDR3 protein. The data show some 320,000 distinct CDR3 sequences, with more than 15% seen just once and about 39% held by the top ten. Material: peripheral blood mononuclear cells (PBMCs), obtained at new diagnosis, from a patient treated with antithyroid drugs. These receptors were obtained from a female donor with Graves disease.

This sequence joins TRBV28 and TRBJ2-2; D is perhaps TRBD1 (5 bases). Germline lookup yields CDR1 MDHEN and CDR2 SYDVKM. V was pared by 6 bases and J by 0 bases, with 23 bases between. The CDR3 spans 19 residues. CDR3 region: CASSPINQGIPTNTGELFF. The CDR3, as DNA: TGTGCCAGCAGCCCGATCAATCAGGGTATCCCTACGAACACCGGGGAGCTGTTTTTT.

This clonotype was counted at least ten times. A read error is possible here, since a much larger clone lies one base away. The chain links TRBV19 to TRBJ2-7; D ambiguous. V gave up 3 bases and J gave up 5 bases, with 8 bases separating them. The V gene's germline CDR1 is LNHDA and CDR2 SQIVND (reference sequence). The CDR3 sequence is 12 residues long. CDR3 sequence: CASSITEDEQYF. DNA of the CDR3: TGTGCCAGTAGTATTACAGAGGACGAGCAGTACTTC.

Notes on this clonotype: Just one base apart from a much larger clone, this may be a read error. This chain connects TRBV6-2 or TRBV6-3 to TRBJ1-6, with D tentatively TRBD1 (5 bases). Trimming stripped 5 bases from V and 8 bases from J, with 13 bases between. From germline, CDR1 is MNHEY and CDR2 SVGEGT. This CDR3 spans 14 amino acids. CDR3 region: CASSERQRDSPLHF. The CDR3 nucleotides are TGTGCCAGCAGTGAACGACAGAGAGATTCACCCCTCCACTTT.

The chain has TRBV6-1 and TRBJ2-1; TRBD2 matches at 11 bases. Per the germline V gene, CDR1 is MNHNS and CDR2 is SASEGT. V shed 5 bases and J 2 bases; nucleotides not matched to a gene: 2. The CDR3 consists of 15 residues. The DNA of the CDR3 is TGTGCCAGCAGTCGGACTAGCGGGCCCTACAATGAGCAGTTCTTC. Amino acids: CASSRTSGPYNEQFF.